Listed here are 31 T cell receptor beta chains from one sample, sequenced in a study of T-cell reconstitution after alpha-beta-depleted transplantation in children. A library of TCRbeta sequences, prepared with unique molecular identifiers, was generated. MiXCR was run by TCRdb on the PCR reads, yielding one entry per CDR3 protein. The sample contains about 610,000 distinct CDR3 sequences, over 9.5% of which appear only once. The material sequenced was PBMCs from the stem cell graft donor, taken from the stem cell graft. All receptors come from a human donor who donated a stem cell graft to a child with acute myeloid leukemia.

Ten or more counts support this clonotype. The gene calls are TRBV5-1 and TRBJ2-1, with TRBD2 matching 8 bases. The V segment lost 0 bases and the J segment 10 bases; nucleotides outside the gene matches: 6. Germline-derived CDR1 and CDR2 are SGHRS and YFSETQ. The CDR3 covers 14 residues. CDR3 in amino acids: CASSLDIAGREQFF. CDR3 nucleotides: TGCGCCAGCAGCTTGGACATAGCGGGGAGGGAGCAGTTCTTC.

The chain joins TRBV28 to TRBJ2-7, with TRBD2 identical over 8 bases. V was pared by 4 bases and J by 7 bases, with 15 bases of the junction left unmatched. CDR3 size: 16 residues. Germline V lookup: CDR1 MDHEN, CDR2 SYDVKM. CDR3 in amino acids: CASSSPSAGGLREQYF. The CDR3 DNA follows: TGTGCCAGCAGTTCCCCATCCGCGGGAGGACTACGGGAGCAGTACTTC.

There are a few counts of this clonotype. V and J are TRBV14 and TRBJ2-1, with TRBD1 matching 11 bases. With V trimmed by 4 bases and J by 6 bases, 11 bases remained unmatched. The CDR3 is made up of 17 amino acids. Germline-derived CDR1 and CDR2 are SGHDN and FVKESK. Here the CDR3 DNA reads TGTGCCAGCAGCCCGGACAGGGGGCCTACAGTGACCAATGAGCAGTTCTTC. Translated, it gives CASSPDRGPTVTNEQFF.

This clonotype was detected many times. This chain's CDR3 is CSASRGHSNQPQHF. The CDR3 nucleotides read TGCAGTGCCAGTAGAGGGCATAGCAATCAGCCCCAGCATTTT. V and J are TRBV20-1 and TRBJ1-5; unclear D gene. V was cut by 6 bases and J by 0 bases, with 12 bases left in between. Germline CDR1 is DFQATT and CDR2 is SNEGSKA (reference sequence). CDR3 size: 14 residues.

Here the CDR3 reads CSARDKTGGSYEQYF. The CDR3 DNA reads TGCAGTGCTAGAGATAAAACAGGGGGCTCTTACGAGCAGTACTTC. The rearrangement uses TRBV20-1 and TRBJ2-7, with 9 bases identical to TRBD1. CDR1 and CDR2 from the germline V gene are DFQATT and SNEGSKA (reference sequence). The junction had 7 bases not matched to a gene; V was cut back by 0 bases and J by 4 bases. This CDR3 comprises 15 residues.

DNA for the CDR3: TGTGCCAGCAGAATCCTAGCGGGAGAATCATCTGAGCAGTTCTTC. Translation: CASRILAGESSEQFF. The chain links TRBV27 to TRBJ2-1, with 10 positions matching TRBD2. The CDR3 has 15 residues. The germline CDR1 and CDR2 sequences are MNHEY and SMNVEV (reference sequence). J gave up 9 bases and V 6 bases, and 11 bases lay outside the gene matches.

This rearrangement joins TRBV6-5 to TRBJ1-2, with 9 bases identical to TRBD1. Germline trimming cut 3 bases from V and 3 bases from J; bases unmatched to any gene: 8. Germline loops: CDR1 MNHEY, CDR2 SVGAGI. The CDR3 consists of 16 residues. This chain's CDR3 is CASSYSWDRVDYGYTF. As DNA, the CDR3 is TGTGCCAGCAGTTATTCGTGGGACAGGGTGGACTATGGCTACACCTTC.

This clonotype was seen a handful of times. The chain uses TRBV2 and TRBJ1-6; D ambiguous. Germline V gene data show CDR1 as SNHLY and CDR2 as FYNNEI. This CDR3 spans 13 amino acids. With 6 bases removed from V and 9 bases from J, the gap between germline ends came to 12 bases. CDR3 nucleotides: TGTGCCAGCAGGGGTGTCTCAGGTTCACCCCTCCACTTT. Protein: CASRGVSGSPLHF.

V usage is TRBV20-1 and J usage is TRBJ2-1; TRBD1 matches at 9 bases. The CDR3 contains 14 residues. With 6 bases clipped from V and 8 bases from J, the junction kept 11 bases outside the gene matches. Germline V gives CDR1 DFQATT, CDR2 SNEGSKA (reference sequence). CDR3: CSAKPGQGIHEQFF. The CDR3 DNA is TGCAGTGCCAAACCGGGACAGGGAATCCATGAGCAGTTCTTC.

Ten or more counts support this clonotype. V usage is TRBV20-1 and J usage is TRBJ2-3; 7 nucleotides match TRBD2. This CDR3 region has 15 residues. Germline lookup yields CDR1 DFQATT and CDR2 SNEGSKA (reference sequence). V was pared by 2 bases and J by 0 bases, with 5 bases of the junction left unmatched. CDR3 nucleotides: TGCAGTGCTAGAAGTGCTAGCGGTAGCACAGATACGCAGTATTTT. Translation gives CSARSASGSTDTQYF.

The sample holds a few counts of this clonotype. V is TRBV10-3 and J is TRBJ2-7; 11 bases agree with TRBD1. The V gene's germline CDR1 is ENHRY and CDR2 SYGVKD. The CDR3 contains 15 residues. The V gene end was trimmed by 5 bases and the J gene end by 5 bases; junction bases not matched to a gene: 8. The CDR3 region is CAISSGTGGPNEQYF. CDR3 bases: TGTGCCATCAGTTCCGGGACAGGGGGTCCAAACGAGCAGTACTTC.

Regarding this clonotype: No DNA is shown, since the ends of the CDR3 on it are uncertain; the CDR3 is the one TCRdb lists. The chain joins TRBV27 to TRBJ1-2; the table's D call of TRBD1 was not tested on the DNA. The CDR3 extends over 14 residues, inclusive of both ends. Germline V CDR1 and CDR2: MNHEY, SMNVEV (reference sequence). CDR3 residues: CASSFGEGAGGYTF.

There are a few counts of this clonotype. The genes are TRBV3-1 and TRBJ2-2, with D tentatively TRBD1 (5 bases). Trimming took 3 bases from V and 7 from J, leaving 9 bases between them. CDR3 length: 13 amino acids. The germline V gene has CDR1 LGHDT and CDR2 YNNKEL (reference sequence). CDR3 bases: TGTGCCAGCAGCCAGGGGCGAGTCGGGGAGCTGTTTTTT. Translated: CASSQGRVGELFF.

This clonotype was seen repeatedly, ten times or more. The chain uses TRBV20-1 and TRBJ2-5; maybe TRBD2 (6 bases). Trimming took off 1 base at V and 5 bases at J, with 11 bases between the two ends. Germline V gene lookup returns CDR1 DFQATT and CDR2 SNEGSKA (reference sequence). The CDR3 consists of 13 residues. The CDR3, as DNA: TGCAGTGCTAGAGGAGCTAGCGCGGAGACCCAGTACTTC. As protein: CSARGASAETQYF.

At least ten counts were recorded for this clonotype. The chain recombines TRBV12-3 or TRBV12-4 with TRBJ2-2; D tentatively reads TRBD1 or TRBD2 (5 bases each). V lost 3 bases and J lost 1, with 6 bases in between. This CDR3 region has 14 residues. CDR3 residues: CASSFGGNTGELFF. In DNA form, the CDR3 reads TGTGCCAGCAGTTTTGGGGGGAACACCGGGGAGCTGTTTTTT.

This chain uses TRBV5-1 with TRBJ1-2, with TRBD1 as a possible D gene (5 bases). V lost 4 bases to trimming and J lost 8 bases, with 18 bases between them. This CDR3 has 14 amino acids. The germline V gene has CDR1 SGHRS and CDR2 YFSETQ. The CDR3 DNA is TGCGCCAGCAGCCCAGACGCGGCGGGACGGGGCTACACCTTC. Translating it yields CASSPDAAGRGYTF.

This clonotype occurred a few times. The chain joins TRBV5-5 to TRBJ2-5; the D gene is possibly TRBD2 (6 bases). The V gene lost 3 bases and the J gene lost 0 bases, with 15 bases spanning the gap. CDR1 is SGHKS and CDR2 is YYEKEE in the germline V gene (reference sequence). The CDR3 is 16 residues long. The CDR3 region has the DNA TGTGCCAGCAGCTCAGGGCTAGCGAGGTACCAAGAGACCCAGTACTTC. This gives the protein CASSSGLARYQETQYF. Together with reference TRBV5-5 and TRBJ2-5, the CDR3 gives the full variable domain: DAGVTQSPTHLIKTRGQQVTLRCSPISGHKSVSWYQQVLGQGPQFIFQYYEKEERGRGNFPDRFSARQFPNYSSELNVNALLLGDSALYLCASSSGLARYQETQYFGPGTRLLVL.

This clonotype was observed many times. The gene calls are TRBV4-3 and TRBJ1-2; D is unresolved. Germline-derived CDR1 and CDR2 are LGHNA and YSLEER. V lost 1 base to trimming and J lost 13 bases, with 10 bases between them. This CDR3 spans 11 amino acids. CDR3 nucleotide sequence: TGCGCCAGCAGCCAAGGGTTAAGCCTCACCTTC. Protein sequence: CASSQGLSLTF.

The chain links TRBV5-1 to TRBJ2-5; D is possibly TRBD1 (6 bases). The germline gives CDR1 SGHRS, CDR2 YFSETQ. The CDR3 has 16 residues. The ends were cut back, 3 bases at V and 2 bases at J, with 17 bases in the middle. CDR3 sequence reads: CASSSGRTGLQETQYF. CDR3 coding DNA: TGCGCCAGCAGCTCAGGAAGAACAGGGTTACAAGAGACCCAGTACTTC. The complete variable domain, with remaining parts taken from reference TRBV5-1 and TRBJ2-5, reads KAGVTQTPRYLIKTRGQQVTLSCSPISGHRSVSWYQQTPGQGLQFLFEYFSETQRNKGNFPGRFSGRQFSNSRSEMNVSTLELGDSALYLCASSSGRTGLQETQYFGPGTRLLVL.

There are a few counts of this clonotype. The V call is TRBV4-1, the J call TRBJ1-4; D not resolved. This CDR3 has 16 amino acids. V gave up 0 bases and J gave up 0 bases, with 8 bases separating them. Germline V gene sequence: CDR1 MGHRA, CDR2 YSYEKL. CDR3 sequence (DNA): TGCGCCAGCAGCCAAGATCGGGTTACAACTAATGAAAAACTGTTTTTT. Amino acids: CASSQDRVTTNEKLFF.

The rearrangement joins TRBV20-1 to TRBJ1-1; TRBD1 matches 10 bases. This CDR3 is built from 16 residues. Trimming at V came to 4 bases and at J to 6 bases, leaving 14 bases not matched to a gene. CDR1 DFQATT and CDR2 SNEGSKA come from the germline V gene (reference sequence). CDR3 coding DNA: TGCAGTGCTAATGACAGGGGGCCGTCGGGGAGCGCTGAAGCTTTCTTT. Its translation: CSANDRGPSGSAEAFF.

The V and J genes are TRBV4-2 and TRBJ2-3; tentative D call: TRBD2 (5 bases). This CDR3 spans 16 amino acids. Germline lookup yields CDR1 LGHNA and CDR2 YNFKEQ. V lost 10 bases and J 0 bases, leaving 20 bases between the germline ends. The CDR3 region has the DNA TGTGCCATCGGCCCCGGGGTCGTCTCTAGCACAGATACGCAGTATTTT. Translated: CAIGPGVVSSTDTQYF.

DNA for the CDR3: TGTGCCAGCAGCTCCACGCGGACTAGCGGGATAGCCGGGGAGCTGTTTTTT. Amino acids: CASSSTRTSGIAGELFF. V usage is TRBV5-5 and J usage is TRBJ2-2, with 12 bases that match TRBD2. The CDR3 runs to 17 residues. The V gene's germline CDR1 is SGHKS and CDR2 YYEKEE (reference sequence). The J segment lost 6 bases and the V segment lost 3 bases, leaving 9 bases of the junction unmatched. Filled out from reference TRBV5-5 and TRBJ2-2, the complete variable domain reads DAGVTQSPTHLIKTRGQQVTLRCSPISGHKSVSWYQQVLGQGPQFIFQYYEKEERGRGNFPDRFSARQFPNYSSELNVNALLLGDSALYLCASSSTRTSGIAGELFFGEGSRLTVL.

In its sample, this clonotype was seen many times. The chain joins TRBV7-3 to TRBJ2-2; no reliable D call. The CDR3 is 13 amino acids. V lost 0 bases and J lost 12, with 11 bases in between. CDR1 SGHTA and CDR2 FQGTGA come from the germline V gene. CDR3 DNA: TGTGCCAGCAGCTTAACAGGATCACCGAAGCTGTTTTTT. This gives the protein CASSLTGSPKLFF. The variable domain in full, with the rest retrieved from reference TRBV7-3 and TRBJ2-2, is GAGVSQTPSNKVTEKGKYVELRCDPISGHTALYWYRQSLGQGPEFLIYFQGTGAADDSGLPNDRFFAVRPEGSVSTLKIQRTERGDSAVYLCASSLTGSPKLFFGEGSRLTVL.

V gene TRBV5-1 combines with J gene TRBJ2-7; D might be TRBD1 or TRBD2, each matching 5 bases. Germline assignment: CDR1 SGHRS and CDR2 YFSETQ. The germline V and J ends were trimmed by 0 bases and 5 bases, with 15 bases remaining between them. This CDR3 has 15 amino acids. CDR3 residues: CASSLALGDTHEQYF. CDR3 in DNA: TGCGCCAGCAGCTTGGCCCTGGGGGATACCCACGAGCAGTACTTC.

In this sample, this clonotype turned up many times. The V gene is TRBV12-3 or TRBV12-4, the J gene TRBJ2-1; 8 bases are shared with TRBD2. The CDR3 is 17 amino acids. Trimming removed 4 bases from V and 3 bases from J; junction bases left unmatched: 11. CDR3 residues: CASSSIMGTSSYNEQFF. CDR3 DNA sequence: TGTGCCAGCAGTTCCATAATGGGGACTAGTAGCTACAATGAGCAGTTCTTC.

Comment on this clonotype: One end of the junction fails to match germline, which may point to a read error. The chain carries TRBV20-1 and TRBJ1-1; 7 bases align to TRBD1. The CDR3 totals 11 residues. Germline V gene data show CDR1 as DFQATT and CDR2 as SNEGSKA (reference sequence). The CDR3 coding sequence is TGCAGTGCTAGTCTCCAAACGACAGGGCTCTTT. Protein: CSASLQTTGLF.

This clonotype was seen only a few times. An end of the junction does not agree with germline; a read error may underlie this. This chain connects TRBV4-2 to TRBJ1-5; tentative D call: TRBD1 (5 bases). The CDR3 totals 13 residues. Per germline, CDR1 LGHNA and CDR2 YNFKEQ. DNA of the CDR3: TGTGCCAGCAGCCAATCTGGGGACGGGCCATCCGATTTT. Its protein is CASSQSGDGPSDF.

This clonotype was seen at least ten times. The V and J genes are TRBV10-3 and TRBJ2-1; D call uncertain. CDR3 length: 14 residues. The V gene's germline CDR1 is ENHRY and CDR2 SYGVKD. V was clipped by 4 bases and J by 4 bases, with 11 bases between them. CDR3 coding DNA: TGTGCCATCAGTGCCGGAGTGATGTACAATGAGCAGTTCTTC. It specifies CAISAGVMYNEQFF.

This clonotype has at least ten counts. The chain has TRBV29-1 and TRBJ2-5; D is unclear. The CDR3 length is 12 residues. Germline values: CDR1 SQVTM, CDR2 ANQGSEA. Trimming left V 8 bases short and J 5 bases short, with 15 bases between. This CDR3 reads CSLRGVGETQYF. DNA of the CDR3: TGCAGCCTTCGCGGAGTGGGGGAGACCCAGTACTTC. Based on the CDR3 plus reference TRBV29-1 and TRBJ2-5, the full variable domain is SAVISQKPSRDICQRGTSLTIQCQVDSQVTMMFWYRQQPGQSLTLIATANQGSEATYESGFVIDKFPISRPNLTFSTLTVSNMSPEDSSIYLCSLRGVGETQYFGPGTRLLVL.

This clonotype was found many times. This sequence joins TRBV15 and TRBJ2-1; 8 bases map to TRBD1. Unmatched junction bases numbered 12, after V lost 3 bases and J lost 2 bases. Germline CDR1 LNHNV, CDR2 YYDKDF (reference sequence). CDR3 length equals 18 residues. The CDR3 sequence is CATSRQGPGQGAYNEQFF. CDR3 coding DNA: TGTGCCACCAGCAGGCAAGGTCCTGGACAGGGAGCCTACAATGAGCAGTTCTTC. The complete variable domain, with remaining parts taken from reference TRBV15 and TRBJ2-1, reads DAMVIQNPRYQVTQFGKPVTLSCSQTLNHNVMYWYQQKSSQAPKLLFHYYDKDFNNEADTPDNFQSRRPNTSFCFLDIRSPGLGDTAMYLCATSRQGPGQGAYNEQFFGPGTRLTVL.